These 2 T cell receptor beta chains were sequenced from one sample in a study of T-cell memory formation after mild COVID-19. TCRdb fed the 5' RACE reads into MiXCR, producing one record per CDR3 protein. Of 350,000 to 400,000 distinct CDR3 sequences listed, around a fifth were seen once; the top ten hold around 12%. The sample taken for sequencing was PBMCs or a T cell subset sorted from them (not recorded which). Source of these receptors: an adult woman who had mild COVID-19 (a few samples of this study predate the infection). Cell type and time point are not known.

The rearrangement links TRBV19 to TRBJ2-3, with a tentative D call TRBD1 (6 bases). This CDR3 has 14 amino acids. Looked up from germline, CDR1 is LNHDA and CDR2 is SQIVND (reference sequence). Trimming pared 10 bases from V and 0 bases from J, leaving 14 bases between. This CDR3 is CATGDKASTDTQYF. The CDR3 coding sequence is TGTGCCACCGGGGACAAAGCTAGCACAGATACGCAGTATTTT.

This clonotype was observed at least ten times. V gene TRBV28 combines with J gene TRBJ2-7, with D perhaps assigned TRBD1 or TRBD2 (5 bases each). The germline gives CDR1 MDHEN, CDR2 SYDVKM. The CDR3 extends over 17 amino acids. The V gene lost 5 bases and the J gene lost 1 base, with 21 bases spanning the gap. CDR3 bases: TGTGCCAGCAGTCCACCCCCCGTGGGGGTGAGGTCCTACGAGCAGTACTTC. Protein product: CASSPPPVGVRSYEQYF.